This T cell receptor beta chain was found in a study of type 1 regulatory T cells. For the study at large: T-allo10 is a Tr1-enriched, alloantigen-specific CD4 T cell product made in vitro.

Germline loops: CDR1 SGHRS, CDR2 YFSETQ. CDR3 length: 14 amino acids. The V and J ends lost 4 bases and 3 bases respectively, with 12 bases between them. This clonotype was seen only once. Its matching antigen is unknown. TCRdb ran MiXCR on the reads and lists one entry per CDR3 protein. This sample has roughly 46,000 distinct CDR3 sequences, with 9% to 15% found just once. The chain uses TRBV5-1 and TRBJ2-3, with D possibly TRBD1 on 5 matching bases. This receptor was identified in a human donor in good health. Sequencing used cultured non-Tr1 T cells, either the whole culture or a sorted T cell fraction (not recorded which). In DNA form, the CDR3 reads TGCGCCAGCAGCATCAGGGAAGGGACAGATACGCAGTATTTT. It codes for CASSIREGTDTQYF.